The TCR beta chain described here comes from a study of shared T cell receptors in the human thymus. Measured with immunoSEQ multiplex PCR; TCRdb has only the in-frame clones, and not every one. The data hold over 65,000 clones, with about 95% observed a single time. Trimming took 3 bases from V and 5 from J, leaving 8 bases between them. The CDR3 is 13 amino acids. CDR1 and CDR2 (germline): MGHRA, YSYEKL. The TCR originated in a human donor. This sequence joins TRBV4-1 and TRBJ1-5; D is unclear. The sequenced material came from thymocytes. The DNA for the CDR3 is TGCGCCAGCAGCCATGGATATGATCAGCCCCAGCATTTT. Residues: CASSHGYDQPQHF.